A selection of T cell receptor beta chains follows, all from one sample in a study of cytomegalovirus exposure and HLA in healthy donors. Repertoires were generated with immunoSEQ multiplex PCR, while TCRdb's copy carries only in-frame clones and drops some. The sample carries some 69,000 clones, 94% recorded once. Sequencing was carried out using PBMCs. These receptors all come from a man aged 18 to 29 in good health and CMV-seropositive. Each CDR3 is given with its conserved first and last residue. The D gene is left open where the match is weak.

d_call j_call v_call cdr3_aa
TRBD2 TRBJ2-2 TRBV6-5 CASSYSAGVGELFF
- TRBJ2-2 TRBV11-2 CASSIPGANTGELFF
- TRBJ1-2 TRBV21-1 CASSKARGEVICYTF
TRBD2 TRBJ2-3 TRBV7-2 CASGTLAGITDTQYF
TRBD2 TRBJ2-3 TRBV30 CAWSLAGGRADTQYF
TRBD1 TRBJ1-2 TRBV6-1 CASTVGRGQDGYTF
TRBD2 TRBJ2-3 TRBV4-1 CASSRGLAGSTDTQYF
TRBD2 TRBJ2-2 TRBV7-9 CASRKREVGELFF
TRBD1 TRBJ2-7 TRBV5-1 CASSSPTGREQYF
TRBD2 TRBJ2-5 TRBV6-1 CASSATSGSYETQYF
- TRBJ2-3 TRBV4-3 CASSQGRDSLGTDTQYF
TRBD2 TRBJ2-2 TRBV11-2 CASSLVGRVGDTGELFF
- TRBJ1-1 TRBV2 CATLIQVNTEAFF
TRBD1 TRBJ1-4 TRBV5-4 CASSLGQGNEKLFF
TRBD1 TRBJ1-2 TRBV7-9 CASSLSRQGLNYGYTF
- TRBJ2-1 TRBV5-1 CASSLAGLDHNEQFF
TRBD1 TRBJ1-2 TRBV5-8 CASSRGQGSYGYTF
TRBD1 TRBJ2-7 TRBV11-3 CASSFPGQSYEQYF
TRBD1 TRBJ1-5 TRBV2 CASALEDRESAQHF
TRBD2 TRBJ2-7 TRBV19 CASSTSGPYEQYF
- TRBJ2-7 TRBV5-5 CASSLYGQLEEQYF
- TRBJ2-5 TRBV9 CASSVDGRQETQYF
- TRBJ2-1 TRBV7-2 CASSLVQRGSGEQFF
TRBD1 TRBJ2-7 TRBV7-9 CASSANPGQGMGEQYF
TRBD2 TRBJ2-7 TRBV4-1 CASSQEGRGLAEQYF
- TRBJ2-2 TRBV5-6 CASSFRGNTGELFF
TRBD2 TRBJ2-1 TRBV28 CASSLSLLAGVQNEQFF
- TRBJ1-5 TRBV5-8 CASCARPGNQPQHF
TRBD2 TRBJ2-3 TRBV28 CASSGVAGGGTDTQYF
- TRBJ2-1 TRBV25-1 CASSALIEVYNEQFF
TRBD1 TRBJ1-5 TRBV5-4 CASSSGTGNQPQHF
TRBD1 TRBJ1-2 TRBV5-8 CASSVRDRAFDGYTF
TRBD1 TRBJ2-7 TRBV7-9 CASSPSESVGTDTYEQYF
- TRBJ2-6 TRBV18 CASSPPSSSGANVLTF
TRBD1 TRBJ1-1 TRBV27 CASSQGGEAFF
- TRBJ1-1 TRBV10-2 CASSVDRWNTEAFF
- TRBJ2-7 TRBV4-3 CASSQSSLGTAYEQYF
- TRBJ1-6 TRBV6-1 CASSGIPWSLENSPLHF
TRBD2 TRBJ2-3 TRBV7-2 CASSLRLAGVAGEDTRYF
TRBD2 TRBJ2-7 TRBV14 CASSHGTSGAYEQYF
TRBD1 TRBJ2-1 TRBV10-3 CAISKGQGASNEQFF
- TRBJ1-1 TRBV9 CASSVVKNTEAFF
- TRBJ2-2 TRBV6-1 CASRGLRVGTGELFF
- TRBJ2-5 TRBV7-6 CASSPQETQYF
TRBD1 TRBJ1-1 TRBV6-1 CASSEASGTGNTEAFF
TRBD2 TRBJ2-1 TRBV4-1 CASSPPASGGYNEQFF
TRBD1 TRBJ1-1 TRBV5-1 CASSLAPFGQGTNTEAFF
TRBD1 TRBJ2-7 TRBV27 CASRPGTGVSHEQYF